This T cell receptor beta chain came from a study of blood T cell repertoires in COVID-19. Germline V lookup: CDR1 MNHEY, CDR2 SVGAGI. V was cut by 5 bases and J by 4 bases, with 13 bases left in between. CDR3 length: 14 amino acids. Here immunoSEQ multiplex PCR was the method, and the copy in TCRdb shows in-frame clones only, minus some. The profile shows roughly 30,000 clones, 87% of them singletons. The source of this sequence is a human donor in a cohort sampled during active COVID-19. Sample: peripheral blood. The chain employs TRBV6-5 and TRBJ2-3; possibly TRBD1 for D (5 bases). CDR3 sequence reads: CASSPQTVADTQYF. DNA for the CDR3: TGTGCCAGCAGTCCACAGACAGTTGCAGATACGCAGTATTTT.